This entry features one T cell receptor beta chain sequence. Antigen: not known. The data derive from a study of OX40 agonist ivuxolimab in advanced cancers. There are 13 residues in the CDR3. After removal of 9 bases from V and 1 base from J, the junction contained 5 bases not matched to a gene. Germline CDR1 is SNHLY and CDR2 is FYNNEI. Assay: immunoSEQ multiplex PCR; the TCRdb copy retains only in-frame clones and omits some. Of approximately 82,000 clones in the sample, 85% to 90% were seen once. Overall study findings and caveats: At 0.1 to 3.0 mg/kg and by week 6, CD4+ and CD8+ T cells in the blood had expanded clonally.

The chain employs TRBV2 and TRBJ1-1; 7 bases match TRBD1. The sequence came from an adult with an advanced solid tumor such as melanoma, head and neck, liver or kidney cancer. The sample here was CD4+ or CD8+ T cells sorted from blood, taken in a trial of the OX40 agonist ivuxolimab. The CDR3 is CARSTGRNTEAFF. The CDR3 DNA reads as TGTGCCAGATCGACAGGGAGGAACACTGAAGCTTTCTTT.